Only a few counts were recorded for the clone carrying this T cell receptor (beta chain). The data derive from a study of blood T cell repertoires in COVID-19. The repertoire was sequenced with immunoSEQ multiplex PCR; TCRdb's copy has only in-frame clones and lacks some. Among approximately 52,000 clones listed, about 91% were seen once. Germline lookup yields CDR1 SQVTM and CDR2 ANQGSEA. Losses at the gene ends were 7 bases for V and 8 bases for J; bases not matched to a gene: 8. There are 12 residues in the CDR3. The sample consisted of peripheral blood. The V and J genes are TRBV29-1 and TRBJ2-1, with TRBD2 identical over 7 bases. The source of this sequence is a man aged 50 or older with active COVID-19. The CDR3 sequence is CSGERGSDEQFF. The CDR3 DNA follows: TGCAGCGGGGAGCGGGGCAGCGATGAGCAGTTCTTC.